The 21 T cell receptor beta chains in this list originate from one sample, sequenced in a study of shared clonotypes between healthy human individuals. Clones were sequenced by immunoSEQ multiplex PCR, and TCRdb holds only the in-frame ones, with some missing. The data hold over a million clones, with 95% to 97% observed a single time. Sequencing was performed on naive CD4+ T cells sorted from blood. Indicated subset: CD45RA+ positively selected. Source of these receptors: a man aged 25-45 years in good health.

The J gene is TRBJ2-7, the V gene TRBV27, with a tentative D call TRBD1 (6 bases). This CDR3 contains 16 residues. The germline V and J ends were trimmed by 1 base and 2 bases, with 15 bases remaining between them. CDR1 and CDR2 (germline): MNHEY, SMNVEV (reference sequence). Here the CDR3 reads CASSLWGTPNTYEQYF. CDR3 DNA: TGTGCCAGCAGTTTATGGGGGACACCAAACACCTACGAGCAGTACTTC.

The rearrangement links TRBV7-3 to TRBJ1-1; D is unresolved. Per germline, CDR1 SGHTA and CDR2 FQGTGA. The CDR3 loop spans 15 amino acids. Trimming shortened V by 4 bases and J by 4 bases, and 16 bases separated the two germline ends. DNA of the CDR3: TGTGCCAGCAGCTGGGCGGACCCAGAGTGCACTGAAGCTTTCTTT. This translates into CASSWADPECTEAFF. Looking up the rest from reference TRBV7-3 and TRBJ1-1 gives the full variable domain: GAGVSQTPSNKVTEKGKYVELRCDPISGHTALYWYRQSLGQGPEFLIYFQGTGAADDSGLPNDRFFAVRPEGSVSTLKIQRTERGDSAVYLCASSWADPECTEAFFGQGTRLTVV.

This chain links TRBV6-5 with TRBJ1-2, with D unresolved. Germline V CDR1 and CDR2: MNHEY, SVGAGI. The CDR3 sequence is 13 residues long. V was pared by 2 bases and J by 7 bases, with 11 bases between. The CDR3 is CASSYSSPSGYTF. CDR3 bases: TGTGCCAGCAGTTACAGTAGCCCCAGTGGCTACACCTTC.

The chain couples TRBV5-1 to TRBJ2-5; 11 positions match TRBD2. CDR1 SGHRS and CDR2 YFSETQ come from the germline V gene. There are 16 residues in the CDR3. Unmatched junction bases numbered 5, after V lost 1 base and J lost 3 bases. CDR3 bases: TGCGCCAGCAGCTTGTCCGGGACTAGCGGTGAAGAGACCCAGTACTTC. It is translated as CASSLSGTSGEETQYF.

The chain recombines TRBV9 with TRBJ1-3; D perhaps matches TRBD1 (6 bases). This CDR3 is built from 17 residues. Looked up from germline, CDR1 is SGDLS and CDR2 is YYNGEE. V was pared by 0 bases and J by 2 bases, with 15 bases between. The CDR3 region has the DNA TGTGCCAGCAGCGTAGACTCCCCGACAGGACCTGGAAACACCATATATTTT. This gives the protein CASSVDSPTGPGNTIYF.

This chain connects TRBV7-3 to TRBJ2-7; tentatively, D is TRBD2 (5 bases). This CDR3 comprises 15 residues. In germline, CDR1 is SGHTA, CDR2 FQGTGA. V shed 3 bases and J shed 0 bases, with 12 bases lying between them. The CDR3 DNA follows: TGTGCCAGCAGCTTGGGATCGGGAAGCTCCTACGAGCAGTACTTC. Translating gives CASSLGSGSSYEQYF.

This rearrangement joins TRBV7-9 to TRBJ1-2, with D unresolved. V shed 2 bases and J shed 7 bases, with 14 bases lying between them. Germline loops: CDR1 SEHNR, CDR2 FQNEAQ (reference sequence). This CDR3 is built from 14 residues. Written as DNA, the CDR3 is TGTGCCAGCAGCTTACGACTGACGAAGGGTGGCTACACCTTC. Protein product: CASSLRLTKGGYTF.

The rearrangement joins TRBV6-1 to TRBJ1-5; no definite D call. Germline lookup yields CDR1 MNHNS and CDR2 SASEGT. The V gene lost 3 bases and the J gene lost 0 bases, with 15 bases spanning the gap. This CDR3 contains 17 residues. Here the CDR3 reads CASSDHREFYSNQPQHF. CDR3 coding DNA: TGTGCCAGCAGTGACCACAGAGAGTTTTATAGCAATCAGCCCCAGCATTTT.

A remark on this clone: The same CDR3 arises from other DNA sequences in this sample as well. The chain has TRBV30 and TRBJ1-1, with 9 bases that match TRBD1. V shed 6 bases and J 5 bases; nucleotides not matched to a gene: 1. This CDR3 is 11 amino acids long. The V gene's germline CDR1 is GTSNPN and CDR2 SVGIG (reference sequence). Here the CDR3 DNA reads TGTGCCTGCGACAGGGGGACTGAAGCTTTCTTT. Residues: CACDRGTEAFF.

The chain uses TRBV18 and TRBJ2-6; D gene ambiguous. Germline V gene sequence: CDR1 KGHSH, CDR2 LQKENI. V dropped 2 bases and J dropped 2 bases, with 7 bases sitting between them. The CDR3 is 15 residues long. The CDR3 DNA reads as TGTGCCAGCTCACCAGGGATCACTGGGGCCAACGTCCTGACTTTC. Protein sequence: CASSPGITGANVLTF.

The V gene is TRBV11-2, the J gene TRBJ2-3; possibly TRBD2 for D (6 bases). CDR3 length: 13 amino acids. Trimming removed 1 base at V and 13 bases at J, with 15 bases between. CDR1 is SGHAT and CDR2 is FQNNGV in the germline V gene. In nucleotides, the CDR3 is TGTGCCAGCAGCTTAGTTACGCGGGGAGAGAAGTATTTT. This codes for CASSLVTRGEKYF.

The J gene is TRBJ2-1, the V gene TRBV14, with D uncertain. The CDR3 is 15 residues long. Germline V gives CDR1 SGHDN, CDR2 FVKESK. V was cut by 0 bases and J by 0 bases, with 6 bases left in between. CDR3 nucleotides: TGTGCCAGCAGCCAAGAATTACCCTCCTACAATGAGCAGTTCTTC. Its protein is CASSQELPSYNEQFF.

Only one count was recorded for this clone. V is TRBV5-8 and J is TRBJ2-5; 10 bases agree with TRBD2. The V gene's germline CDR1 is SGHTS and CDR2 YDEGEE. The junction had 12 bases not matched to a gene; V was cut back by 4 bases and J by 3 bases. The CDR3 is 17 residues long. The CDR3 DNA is TGTGCCAGCAGCCAAGGTCGACTAGCGGGCTACAAAGAGACCCAGTACTTC. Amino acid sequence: CASSQGRLAGYKETQYF.

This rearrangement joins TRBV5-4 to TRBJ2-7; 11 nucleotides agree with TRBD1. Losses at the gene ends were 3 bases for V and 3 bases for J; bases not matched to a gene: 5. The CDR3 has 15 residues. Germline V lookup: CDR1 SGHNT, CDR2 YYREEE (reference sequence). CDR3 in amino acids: CASSSRTGGFYEQYF. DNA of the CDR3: TGTGCCAGCAGCTCGAGGACAGGGGGCTTCTACGAGCAGTACTTC.

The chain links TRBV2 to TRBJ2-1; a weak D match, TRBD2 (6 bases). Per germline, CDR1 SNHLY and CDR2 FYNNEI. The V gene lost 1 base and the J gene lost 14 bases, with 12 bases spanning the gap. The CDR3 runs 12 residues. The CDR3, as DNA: TGTGCCAGCAGTGAAGGGCCCGGCGGGGAGTTCTTC. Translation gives CASSEGPGGEFF.

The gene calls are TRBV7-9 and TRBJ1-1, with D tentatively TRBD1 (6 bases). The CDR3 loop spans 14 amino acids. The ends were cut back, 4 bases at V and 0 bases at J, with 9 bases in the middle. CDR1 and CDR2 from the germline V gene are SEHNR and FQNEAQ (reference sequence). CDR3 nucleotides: TGTGCCAGCAGCTGGTGGGACATGAACACTGAAGCTTTCTTT. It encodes CASSWWDMNTEAFF.

The DNA for the CDR3 is TGTGCCAGCCAGCGGGGGACTCCCAGGGACTCCTACGAGCAGTACTTC. The encoded protein is CASQRGTPRDSYEQYF. V gene TRBV27 combines with J gene TRBJ2-7; TRBD2 matches at 8 bases. The CDR3 is 16 residues long. V shed 8 bases, J shed 0 bases, and the junction held 12 bases outside the gene matches. Germline V gene sequence: CDR1 MNHEY, CDR2 SMNVEV (reference sequence).

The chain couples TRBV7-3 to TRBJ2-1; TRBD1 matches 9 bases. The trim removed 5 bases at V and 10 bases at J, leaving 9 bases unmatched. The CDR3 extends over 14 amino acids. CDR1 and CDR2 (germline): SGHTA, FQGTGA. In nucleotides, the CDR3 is TGTGCCAGCAGCCGTGGACTGACAGGGGGGGAGCAGTTCTTC. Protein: CASSRGLTGGEQFF.

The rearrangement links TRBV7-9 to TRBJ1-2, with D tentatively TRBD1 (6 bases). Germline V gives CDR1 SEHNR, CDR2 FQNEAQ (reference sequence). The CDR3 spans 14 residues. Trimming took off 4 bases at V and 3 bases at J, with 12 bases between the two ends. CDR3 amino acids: CASSSGGAYYGYTF. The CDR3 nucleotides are TGTGCCAGCAGCTCTGGGGGGGCTTACTATGGCTACACCTTC.

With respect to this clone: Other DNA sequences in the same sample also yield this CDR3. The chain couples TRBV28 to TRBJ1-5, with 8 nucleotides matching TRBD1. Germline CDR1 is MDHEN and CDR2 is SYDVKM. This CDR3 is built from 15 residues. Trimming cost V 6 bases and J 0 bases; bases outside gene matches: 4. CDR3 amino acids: CASRSTGGSNQPQHF. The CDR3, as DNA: TGTGCCAGCAGGTCAACAGGGGGTAGCAATCAGCCCCAGCATTTT.

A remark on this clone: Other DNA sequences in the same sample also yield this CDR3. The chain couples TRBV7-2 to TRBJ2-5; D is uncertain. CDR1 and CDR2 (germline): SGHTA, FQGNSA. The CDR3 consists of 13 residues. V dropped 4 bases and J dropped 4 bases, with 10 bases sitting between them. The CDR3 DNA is TGTGCCAGCAGCTCGAATTTGGGAGAGACCCAGTACTTC. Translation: CASSSNLGETQYF.